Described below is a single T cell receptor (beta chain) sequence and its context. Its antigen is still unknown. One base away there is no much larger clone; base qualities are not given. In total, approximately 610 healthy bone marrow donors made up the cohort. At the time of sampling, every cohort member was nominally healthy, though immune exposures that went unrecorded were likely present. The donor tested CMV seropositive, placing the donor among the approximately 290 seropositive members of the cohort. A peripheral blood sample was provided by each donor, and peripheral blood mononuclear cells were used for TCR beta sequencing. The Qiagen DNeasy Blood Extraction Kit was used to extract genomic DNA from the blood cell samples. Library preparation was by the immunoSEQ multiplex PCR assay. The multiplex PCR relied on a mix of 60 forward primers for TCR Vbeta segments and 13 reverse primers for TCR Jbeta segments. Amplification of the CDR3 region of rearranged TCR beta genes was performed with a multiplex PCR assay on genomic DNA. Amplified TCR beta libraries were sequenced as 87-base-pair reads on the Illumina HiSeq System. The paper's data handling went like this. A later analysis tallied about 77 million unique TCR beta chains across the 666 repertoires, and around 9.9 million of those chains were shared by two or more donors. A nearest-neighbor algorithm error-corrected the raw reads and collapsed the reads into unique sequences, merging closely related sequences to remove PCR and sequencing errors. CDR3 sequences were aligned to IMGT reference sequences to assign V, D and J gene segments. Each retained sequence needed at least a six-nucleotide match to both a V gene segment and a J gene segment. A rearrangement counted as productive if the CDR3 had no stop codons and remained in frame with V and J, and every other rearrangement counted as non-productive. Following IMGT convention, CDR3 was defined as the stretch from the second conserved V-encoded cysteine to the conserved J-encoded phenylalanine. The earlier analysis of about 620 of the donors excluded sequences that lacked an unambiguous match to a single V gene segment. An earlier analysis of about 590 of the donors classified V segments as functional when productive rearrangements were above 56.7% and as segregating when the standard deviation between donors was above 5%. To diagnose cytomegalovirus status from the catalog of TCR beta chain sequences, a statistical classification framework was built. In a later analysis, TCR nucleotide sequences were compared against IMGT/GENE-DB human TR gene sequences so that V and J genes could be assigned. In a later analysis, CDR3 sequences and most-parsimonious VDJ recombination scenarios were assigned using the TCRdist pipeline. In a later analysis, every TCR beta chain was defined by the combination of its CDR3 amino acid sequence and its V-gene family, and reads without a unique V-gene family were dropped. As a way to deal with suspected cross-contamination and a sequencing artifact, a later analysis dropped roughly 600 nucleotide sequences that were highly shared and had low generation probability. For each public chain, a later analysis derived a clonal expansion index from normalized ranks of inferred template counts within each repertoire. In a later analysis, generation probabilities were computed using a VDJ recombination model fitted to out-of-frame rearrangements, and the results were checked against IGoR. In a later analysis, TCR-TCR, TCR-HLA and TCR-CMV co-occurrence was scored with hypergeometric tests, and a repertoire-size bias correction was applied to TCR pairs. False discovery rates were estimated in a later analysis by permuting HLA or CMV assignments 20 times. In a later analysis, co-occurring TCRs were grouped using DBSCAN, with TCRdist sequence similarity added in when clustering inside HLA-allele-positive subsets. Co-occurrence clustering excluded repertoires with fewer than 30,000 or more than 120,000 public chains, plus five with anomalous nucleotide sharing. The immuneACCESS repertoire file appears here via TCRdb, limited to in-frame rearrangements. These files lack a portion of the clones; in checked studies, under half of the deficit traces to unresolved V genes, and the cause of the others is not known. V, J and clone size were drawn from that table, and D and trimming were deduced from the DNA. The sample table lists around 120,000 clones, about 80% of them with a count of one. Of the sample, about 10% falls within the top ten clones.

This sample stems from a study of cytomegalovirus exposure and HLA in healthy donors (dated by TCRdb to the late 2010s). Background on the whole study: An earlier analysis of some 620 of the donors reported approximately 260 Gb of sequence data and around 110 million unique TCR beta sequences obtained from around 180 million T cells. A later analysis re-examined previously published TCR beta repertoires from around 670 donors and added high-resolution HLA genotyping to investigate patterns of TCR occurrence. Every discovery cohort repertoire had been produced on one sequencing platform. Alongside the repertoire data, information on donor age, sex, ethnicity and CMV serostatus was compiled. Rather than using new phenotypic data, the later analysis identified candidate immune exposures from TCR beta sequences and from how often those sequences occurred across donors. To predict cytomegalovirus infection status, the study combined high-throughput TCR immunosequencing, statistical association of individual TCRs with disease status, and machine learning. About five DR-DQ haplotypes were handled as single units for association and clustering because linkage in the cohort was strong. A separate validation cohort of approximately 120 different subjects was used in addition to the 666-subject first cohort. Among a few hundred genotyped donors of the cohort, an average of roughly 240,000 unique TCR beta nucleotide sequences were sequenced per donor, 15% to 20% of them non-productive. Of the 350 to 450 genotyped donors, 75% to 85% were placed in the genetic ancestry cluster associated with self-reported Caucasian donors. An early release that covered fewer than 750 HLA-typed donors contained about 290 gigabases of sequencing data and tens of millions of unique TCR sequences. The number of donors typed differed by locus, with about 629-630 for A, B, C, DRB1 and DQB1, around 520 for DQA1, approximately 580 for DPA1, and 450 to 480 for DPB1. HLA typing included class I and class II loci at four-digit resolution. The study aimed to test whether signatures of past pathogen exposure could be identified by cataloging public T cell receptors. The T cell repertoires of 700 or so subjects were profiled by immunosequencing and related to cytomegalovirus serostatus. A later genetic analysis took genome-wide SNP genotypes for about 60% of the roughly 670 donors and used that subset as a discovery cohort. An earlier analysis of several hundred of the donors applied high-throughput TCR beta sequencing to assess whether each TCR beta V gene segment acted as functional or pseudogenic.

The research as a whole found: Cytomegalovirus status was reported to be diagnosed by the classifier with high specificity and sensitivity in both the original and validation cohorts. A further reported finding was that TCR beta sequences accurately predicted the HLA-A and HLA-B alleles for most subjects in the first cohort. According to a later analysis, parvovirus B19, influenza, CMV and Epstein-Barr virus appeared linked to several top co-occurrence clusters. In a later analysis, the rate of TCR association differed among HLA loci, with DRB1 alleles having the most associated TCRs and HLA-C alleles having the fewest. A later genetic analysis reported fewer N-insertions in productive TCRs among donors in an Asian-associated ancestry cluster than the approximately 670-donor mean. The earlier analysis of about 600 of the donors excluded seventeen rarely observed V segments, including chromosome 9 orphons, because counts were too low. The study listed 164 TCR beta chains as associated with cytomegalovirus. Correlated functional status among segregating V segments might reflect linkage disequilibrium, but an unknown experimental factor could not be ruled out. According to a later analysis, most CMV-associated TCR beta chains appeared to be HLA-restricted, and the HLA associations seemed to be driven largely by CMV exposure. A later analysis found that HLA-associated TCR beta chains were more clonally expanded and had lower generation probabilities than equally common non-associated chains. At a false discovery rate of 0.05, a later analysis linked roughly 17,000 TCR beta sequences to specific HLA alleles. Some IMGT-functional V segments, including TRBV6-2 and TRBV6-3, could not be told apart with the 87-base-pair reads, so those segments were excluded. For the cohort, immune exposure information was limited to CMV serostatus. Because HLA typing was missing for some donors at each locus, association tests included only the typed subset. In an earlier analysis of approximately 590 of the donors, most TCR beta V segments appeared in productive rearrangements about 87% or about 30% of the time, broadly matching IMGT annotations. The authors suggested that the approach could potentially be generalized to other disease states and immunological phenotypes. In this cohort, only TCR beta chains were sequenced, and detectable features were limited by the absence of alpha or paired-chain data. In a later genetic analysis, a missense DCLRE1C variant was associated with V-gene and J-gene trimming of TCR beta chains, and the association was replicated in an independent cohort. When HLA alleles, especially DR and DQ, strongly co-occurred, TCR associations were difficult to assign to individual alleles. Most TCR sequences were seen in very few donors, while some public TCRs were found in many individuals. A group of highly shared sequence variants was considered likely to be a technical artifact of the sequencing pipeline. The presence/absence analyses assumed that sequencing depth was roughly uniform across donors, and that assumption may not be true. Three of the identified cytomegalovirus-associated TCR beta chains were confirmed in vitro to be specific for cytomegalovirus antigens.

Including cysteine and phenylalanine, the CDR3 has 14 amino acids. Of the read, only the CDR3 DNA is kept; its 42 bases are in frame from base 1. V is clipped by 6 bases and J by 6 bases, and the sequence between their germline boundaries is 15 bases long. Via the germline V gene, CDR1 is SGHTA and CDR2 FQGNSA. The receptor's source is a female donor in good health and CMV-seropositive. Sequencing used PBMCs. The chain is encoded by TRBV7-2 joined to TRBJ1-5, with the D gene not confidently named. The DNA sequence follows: TGTGCCAGCAGTTACGGTGGAGTGGGTCAGCCCCAGCATTTT. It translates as CASSYGGVGQPQHF.